This TCR beta chain was retrieved from a study of blood T cell repertoires in COVID-19. Study information: Spain, Italy and the United States supplied samples that represented acute and convalescent COVID-19. Sample material is recorded as cDNA or gDNA derived from T cells, B-cell-depleted T cells, or PBMCs.

This CDR3 comprises 14 residues. V shed 3 bases and J shed 7 bases, with 10 bases lying between them. Germline CDR1 is WSHSY and CDR2 is SAAADI. In the study's own analysis: Scientists estimated how many nucleated cells there were by amplifying reference gene primers. The table came from immunoSEQ multiplex PCR; TCRdb's copy has only in-frame clones and leaves some out. V, J and clone size were drawn from that table, and D and trimming were deduced from the DNA. The sample lists approximately 61,000 clones, roughly three quarters occurring once. The sample was peripheral blood. The sequence was obtained from a woman aged 70-85 years with acute or convalescent COVID-19. The chain couples TRBV10-2 to TRBJ1-6, with D perhaps matching TRBD1 (5 bases). CDR3 coding DNA: TGCGCCAGCAGTGAAACACCAGGGAATTCACCCCTCCACTTT. Encoded protein: CASSETPGNSPLHF.